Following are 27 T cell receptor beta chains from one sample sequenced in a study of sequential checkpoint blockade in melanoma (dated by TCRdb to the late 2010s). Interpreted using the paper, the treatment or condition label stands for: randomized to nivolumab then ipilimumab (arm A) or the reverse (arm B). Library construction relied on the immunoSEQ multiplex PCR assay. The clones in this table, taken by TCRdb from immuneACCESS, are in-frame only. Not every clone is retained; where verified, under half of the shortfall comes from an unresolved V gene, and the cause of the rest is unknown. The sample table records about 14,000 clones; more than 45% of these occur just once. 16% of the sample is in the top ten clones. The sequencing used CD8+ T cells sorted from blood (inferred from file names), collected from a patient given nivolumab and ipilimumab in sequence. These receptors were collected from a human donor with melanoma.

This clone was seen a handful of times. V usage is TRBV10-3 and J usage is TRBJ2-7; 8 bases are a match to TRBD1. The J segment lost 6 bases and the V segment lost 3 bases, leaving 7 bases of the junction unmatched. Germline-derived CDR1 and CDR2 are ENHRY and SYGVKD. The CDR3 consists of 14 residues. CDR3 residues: CAISEVGTGGEQYF. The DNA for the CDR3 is TGTGCCATCAGTGAAGTAGGGACAGGTGGCGAGCAGTACTTC.

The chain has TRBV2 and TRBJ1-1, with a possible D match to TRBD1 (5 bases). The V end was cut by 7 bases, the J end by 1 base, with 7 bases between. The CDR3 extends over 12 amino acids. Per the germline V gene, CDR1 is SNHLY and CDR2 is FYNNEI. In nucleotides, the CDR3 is TGTGCCAGCACACAGGAGAACACTGAAGCTTTCTTT. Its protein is CASTQENTEAFF.

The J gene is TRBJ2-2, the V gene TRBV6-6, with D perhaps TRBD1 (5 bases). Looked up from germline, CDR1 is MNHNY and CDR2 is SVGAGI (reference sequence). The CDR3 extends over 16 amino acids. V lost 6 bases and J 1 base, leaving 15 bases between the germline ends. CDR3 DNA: TGTGCCAGCAGCCCGGTGGGCAGGGTGAACACCGGGGAGCTGTTTTTT. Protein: CASSPVGRVNTGELFF.

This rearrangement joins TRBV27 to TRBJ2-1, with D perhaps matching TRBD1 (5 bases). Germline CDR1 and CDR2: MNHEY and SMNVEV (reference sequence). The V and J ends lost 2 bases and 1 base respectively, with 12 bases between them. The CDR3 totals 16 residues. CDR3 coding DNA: TGTGCCAGCAGTTTAAGTTTCAGGGCATCCTACAATGAGCAGTTCTTC. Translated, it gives CASSLSFRASYNEQFF.

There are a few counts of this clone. The CDR3 DNA reads as TGTGCCAGCGTCAGGGGAGGGACTGAAGCTTTCTTT. As protein: CASVRGGTEAFF. The chain employs TRBV7-9 and TRBJ1-1; D may be TRBD1 (6 bases). Germline V gene lookup returns CDR1 SEHNR and CDR2 FQNEAQ (reference sequence). The length of the CDR3 is 12 residues. Deletions cut 8 bases from V and 5 bases from J, with 12 bases between.

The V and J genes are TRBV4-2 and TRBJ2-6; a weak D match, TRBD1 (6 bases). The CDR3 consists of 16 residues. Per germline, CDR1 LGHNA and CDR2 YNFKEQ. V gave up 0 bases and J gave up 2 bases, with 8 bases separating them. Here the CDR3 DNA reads TGTGCCAGCAGCCAAGATCAGGGGACTGGGGCCAACGTCCTGACTTTC. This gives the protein CASSQDQGTGANVLTF.

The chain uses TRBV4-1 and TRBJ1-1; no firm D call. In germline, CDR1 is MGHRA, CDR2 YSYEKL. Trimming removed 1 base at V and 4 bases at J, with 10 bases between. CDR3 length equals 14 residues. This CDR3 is CASSQAKEGTEAFF. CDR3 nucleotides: TGCGCCAGCAGCCAAGCGAAGGAGGGCACTGAAGCTTTCTTT.

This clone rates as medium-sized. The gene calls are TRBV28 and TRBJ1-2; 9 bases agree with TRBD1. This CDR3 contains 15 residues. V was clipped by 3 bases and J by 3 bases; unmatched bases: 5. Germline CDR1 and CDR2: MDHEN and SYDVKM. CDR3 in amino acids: CASSFSTGGHYGYTF. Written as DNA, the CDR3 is TGTGCCAGCAGTTTTTCTACAGGGGGCCACTATGGCTACACCTTC.

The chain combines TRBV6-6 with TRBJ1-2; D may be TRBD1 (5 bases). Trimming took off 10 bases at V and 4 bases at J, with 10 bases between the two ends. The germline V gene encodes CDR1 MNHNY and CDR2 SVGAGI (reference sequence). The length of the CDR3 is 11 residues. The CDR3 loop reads CAIQGGYGYTF. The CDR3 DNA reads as TGTGCCATCCAGGGTGGCTATGGCTACACCTTC.

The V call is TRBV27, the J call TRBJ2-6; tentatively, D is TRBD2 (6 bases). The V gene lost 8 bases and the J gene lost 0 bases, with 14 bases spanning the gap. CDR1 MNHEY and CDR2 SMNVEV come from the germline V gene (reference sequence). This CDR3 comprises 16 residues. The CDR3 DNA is TGTGCCAGCGGGACTGTCGCCTACTCTGGGGCCAACGTCCTGACTTTC. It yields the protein CASGTVAYSGANVLTF.

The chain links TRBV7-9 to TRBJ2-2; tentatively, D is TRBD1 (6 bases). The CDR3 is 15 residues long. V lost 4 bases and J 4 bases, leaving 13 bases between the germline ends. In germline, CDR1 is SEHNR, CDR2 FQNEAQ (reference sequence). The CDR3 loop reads CASSSVDRSTGELFF. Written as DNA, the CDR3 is TGTGCCAGCAGCTCGGTGGACAGAAGCACCGGGGAGCTGTTTTTT.

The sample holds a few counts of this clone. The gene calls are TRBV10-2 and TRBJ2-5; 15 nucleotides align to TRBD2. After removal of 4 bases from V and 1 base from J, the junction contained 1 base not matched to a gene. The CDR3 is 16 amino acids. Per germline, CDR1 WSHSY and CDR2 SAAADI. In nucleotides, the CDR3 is TGCGCCAGCAGTGGGACTAGCGGGGGGGTCCAAGAGACCCAGTACTTC. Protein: CASSGTSGGVQETQYF.

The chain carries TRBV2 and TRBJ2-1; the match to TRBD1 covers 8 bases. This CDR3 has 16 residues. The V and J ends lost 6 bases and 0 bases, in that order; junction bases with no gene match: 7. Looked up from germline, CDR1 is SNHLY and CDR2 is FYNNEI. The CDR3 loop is CASSVNRGSSYNEQFF. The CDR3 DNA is TGTGCCAGCAGCGTAAACAGGGGGAGCTCCTACAATGAGCAGTTCTTC.

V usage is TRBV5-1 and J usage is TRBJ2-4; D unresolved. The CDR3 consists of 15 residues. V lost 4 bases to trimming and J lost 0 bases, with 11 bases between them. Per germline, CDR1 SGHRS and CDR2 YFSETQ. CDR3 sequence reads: CASSRELLAKNIQYF. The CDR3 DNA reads TGCGCCAGCAGCCGAGAGCTATTAGCCAAAAACATTCAGTACTTC.

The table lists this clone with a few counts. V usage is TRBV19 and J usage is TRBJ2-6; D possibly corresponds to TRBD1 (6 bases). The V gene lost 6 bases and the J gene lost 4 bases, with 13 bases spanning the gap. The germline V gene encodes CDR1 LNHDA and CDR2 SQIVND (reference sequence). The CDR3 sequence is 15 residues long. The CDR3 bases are TGTGCCAGTAGGACACAGGGTTCAGGGGCCAACGTCCTGACTTTC. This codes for CASRTQGSGANVLTF.

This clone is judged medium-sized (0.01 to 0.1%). The CDR3: CASIGGAKGTEAFF. In nucleotides, the CDR3 is TGCGCCAGCATAGGGGGGGCAAAGGGCACTGAAGCTTTCTTT. The chain joins TRBV23-1 to TRBJ1-1; maybe TRBD1 (6 bases). TRBV23-1 belongs to the ORF category, with a function that is uncertain. Trimming took 7 bases from V and 4 from J, leaving 16 bases between them. The CDR3 is 14 residues long.

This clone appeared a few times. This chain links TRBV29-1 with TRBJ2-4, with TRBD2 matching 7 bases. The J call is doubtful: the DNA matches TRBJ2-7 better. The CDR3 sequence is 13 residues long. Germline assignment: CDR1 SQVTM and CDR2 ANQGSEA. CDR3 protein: CSATLADSYEQYF. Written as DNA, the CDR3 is TGCAGCGCCACTCTAGCGGACTCCTACGAGCAGTACTTC.

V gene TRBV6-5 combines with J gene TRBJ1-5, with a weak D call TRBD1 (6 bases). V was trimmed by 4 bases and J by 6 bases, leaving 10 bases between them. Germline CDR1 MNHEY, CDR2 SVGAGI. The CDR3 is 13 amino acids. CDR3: CASSSWGPQPQHF. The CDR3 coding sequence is TGTGCCAGCAGTTCCTGGGGGCCTCAGCCCCAGCATTTT.

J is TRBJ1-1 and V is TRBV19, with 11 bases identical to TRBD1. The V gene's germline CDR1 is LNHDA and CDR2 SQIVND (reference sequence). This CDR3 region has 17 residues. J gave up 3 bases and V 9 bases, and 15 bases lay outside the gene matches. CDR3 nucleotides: TGTGCCAGCAGAAACCTCGGGACAGGGGGATGGCACACTGAAGCTTTCTTT. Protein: CASRNLGTGGWHTEAFF.

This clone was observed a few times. CDR3 in DNA: TGTGCCAGCAGCTTAGTGGTGGGACAGGGGCCGGACAATGAGCAGTTCTTC. It yields the protein CASSLVVGQGPDNEQFF. The V call is TRBV11-2, the J call TRBJ2-1; the match to TRBD1 covers 10 bases. Germline trimming cut 1 base from V and 5 bases from J; bases unmatched to any gene: 8. The length of the CDR3 is 17 residues. The germline gives CDR1 SGHAT, CDR2 FQNNGV.

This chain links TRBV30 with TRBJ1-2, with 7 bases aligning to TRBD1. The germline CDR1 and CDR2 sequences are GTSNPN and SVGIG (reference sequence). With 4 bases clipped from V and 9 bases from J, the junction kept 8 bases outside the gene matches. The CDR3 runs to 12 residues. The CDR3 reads CAWTRDSDRYTF. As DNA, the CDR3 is TGTGCCTGGACTAGGGACAGCGACCGCTACACCTTC.

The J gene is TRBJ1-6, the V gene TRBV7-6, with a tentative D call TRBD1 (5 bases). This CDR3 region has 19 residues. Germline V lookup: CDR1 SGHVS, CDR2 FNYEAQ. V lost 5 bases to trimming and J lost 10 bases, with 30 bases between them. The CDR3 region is CASSTPRGGRPGSDSPLHF. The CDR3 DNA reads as TGTGCCAGCAGCACCCCCCGCGGGGGTCGTCCAGGGAGCGACTCACCCCTCCACTTT.

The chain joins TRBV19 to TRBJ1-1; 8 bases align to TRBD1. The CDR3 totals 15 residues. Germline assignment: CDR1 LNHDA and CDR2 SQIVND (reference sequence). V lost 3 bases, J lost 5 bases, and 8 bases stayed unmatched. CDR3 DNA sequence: TGTGCCAGTAGTATGGGGCAGGGGGCAGGAACTGAAGCTTTCTTT. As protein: CASSMGQGAGTEAFF.

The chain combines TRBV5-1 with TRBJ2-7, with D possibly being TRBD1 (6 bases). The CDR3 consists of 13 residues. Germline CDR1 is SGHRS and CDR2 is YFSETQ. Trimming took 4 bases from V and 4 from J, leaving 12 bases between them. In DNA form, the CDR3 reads TGCGCCAGCAGCCCCCGGGACATGTACGAGCAGTACTTC. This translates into CASSPRDMYEQYF.

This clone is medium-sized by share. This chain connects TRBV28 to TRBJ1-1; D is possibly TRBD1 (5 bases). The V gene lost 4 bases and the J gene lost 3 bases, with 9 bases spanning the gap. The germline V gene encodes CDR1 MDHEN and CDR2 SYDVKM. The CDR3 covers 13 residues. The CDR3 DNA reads TGTGCCAGCAGTTGGGGGGGATACACTGAAGCTTTCTTT. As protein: CASSWGGYTEAFF.

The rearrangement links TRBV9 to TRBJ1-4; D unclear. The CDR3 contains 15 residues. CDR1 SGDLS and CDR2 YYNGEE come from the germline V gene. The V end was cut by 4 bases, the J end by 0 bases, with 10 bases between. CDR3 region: CASSPATTTNEKLFF. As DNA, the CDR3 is TGTGCCAGCAGCCCGGCGACAACAACTAATGAAAAACTGTTTTTT.

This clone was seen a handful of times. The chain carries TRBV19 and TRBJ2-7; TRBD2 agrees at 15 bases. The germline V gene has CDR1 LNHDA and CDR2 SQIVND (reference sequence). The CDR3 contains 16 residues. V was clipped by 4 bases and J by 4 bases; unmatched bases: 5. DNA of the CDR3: TGTGCCAGTAGTAACGGACTAGCGGGAGGGCTATACGAGCAGTACTTC. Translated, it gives CASSNGLAGGLYEQYF.